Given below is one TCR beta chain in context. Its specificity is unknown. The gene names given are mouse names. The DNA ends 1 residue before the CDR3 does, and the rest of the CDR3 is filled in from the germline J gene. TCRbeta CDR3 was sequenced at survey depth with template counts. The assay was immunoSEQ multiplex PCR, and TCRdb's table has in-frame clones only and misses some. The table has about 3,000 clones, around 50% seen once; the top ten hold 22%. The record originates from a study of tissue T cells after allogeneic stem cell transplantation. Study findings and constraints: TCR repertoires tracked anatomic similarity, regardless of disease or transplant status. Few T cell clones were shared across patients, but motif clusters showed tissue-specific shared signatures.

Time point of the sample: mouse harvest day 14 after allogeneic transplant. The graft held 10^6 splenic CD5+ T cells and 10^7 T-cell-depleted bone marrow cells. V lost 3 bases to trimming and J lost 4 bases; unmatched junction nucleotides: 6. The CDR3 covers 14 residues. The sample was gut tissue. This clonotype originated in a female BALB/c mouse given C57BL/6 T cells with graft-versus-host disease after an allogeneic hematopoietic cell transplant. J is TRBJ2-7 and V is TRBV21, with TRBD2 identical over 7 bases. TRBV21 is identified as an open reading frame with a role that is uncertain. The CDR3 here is CASSHGGCPYEQYF. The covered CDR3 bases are TGTGCTAGCAGTCATGGGGGGTGCCCTTATGAACAGTAC.